This TCR beta chain was obtained from a study of T cells in pancreatic ductal adenocarcinoma. Study results and caveats: The resected pancreatic cancer cohort was biased toward the minority with early-stage disease. Compared with tumor, blood showed more total productive templates and roughly 8-fold more clonotypes. Tumors hold more CD45RO+ effector T cells, which may bias toward lower diversity.

Selected pancreatic ductal adenocarcinoma patients had undergone surgery without neoadjuvant therapy. The CDR3 covers 14 residues. V trimming: 7 bases; J trimming: 4 bases; junction bases outside the gene matches: 8. Germline V gene lookup returns CDR1 SGHDT and CDR2 YYEEEE. Comments on this clone: What it recognizes is unknown.

Measured with immunoSEQ multiplex PCR; TCRdb has only the in-frame clones, and not every one. This repertoire shows approximately 19,000 clones, roughly 90% found once; its top ten account for around 0.94%. This sequence joins TRBV5-6 and TRBJ2-3; 8 nucleotides match TRBD2. The TCR sequence derives from a human donor with pancreatic ductal adenocarcinoma. Sample: PBMCs. The CDR3 nucleotides read TGTGCCAGCCTACCGGGACTAGAGTCAGATACGCAGTATTTT. The encoded protein is CASLPGLESDTQYF.